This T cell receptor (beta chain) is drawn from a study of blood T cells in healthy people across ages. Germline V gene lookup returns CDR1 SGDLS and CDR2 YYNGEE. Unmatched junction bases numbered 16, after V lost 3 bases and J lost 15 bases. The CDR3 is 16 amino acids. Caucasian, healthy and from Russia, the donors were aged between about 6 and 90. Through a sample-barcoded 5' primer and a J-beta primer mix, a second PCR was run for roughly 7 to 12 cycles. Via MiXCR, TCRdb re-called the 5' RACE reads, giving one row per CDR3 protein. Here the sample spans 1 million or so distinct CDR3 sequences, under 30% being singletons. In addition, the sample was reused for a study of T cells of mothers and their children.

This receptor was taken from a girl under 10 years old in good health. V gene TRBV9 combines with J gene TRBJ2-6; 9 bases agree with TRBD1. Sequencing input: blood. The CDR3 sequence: CASSATGGPRVDALTF. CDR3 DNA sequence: TGTGCCAGCAGCGCTACAGGGGGCCCACGGGTGGACGCCCTGACTTTC. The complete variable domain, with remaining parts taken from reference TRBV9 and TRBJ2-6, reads DSGVTQTPKHLITATGQRVTLRCSPRSGDLSVYWYQQSLDQGLQFLIQYYNGEERAKGNILERFSAQQFPDLHSELNLSSLELGDSALYFCASSATGGPRVDALTFGAGSRLTVL.